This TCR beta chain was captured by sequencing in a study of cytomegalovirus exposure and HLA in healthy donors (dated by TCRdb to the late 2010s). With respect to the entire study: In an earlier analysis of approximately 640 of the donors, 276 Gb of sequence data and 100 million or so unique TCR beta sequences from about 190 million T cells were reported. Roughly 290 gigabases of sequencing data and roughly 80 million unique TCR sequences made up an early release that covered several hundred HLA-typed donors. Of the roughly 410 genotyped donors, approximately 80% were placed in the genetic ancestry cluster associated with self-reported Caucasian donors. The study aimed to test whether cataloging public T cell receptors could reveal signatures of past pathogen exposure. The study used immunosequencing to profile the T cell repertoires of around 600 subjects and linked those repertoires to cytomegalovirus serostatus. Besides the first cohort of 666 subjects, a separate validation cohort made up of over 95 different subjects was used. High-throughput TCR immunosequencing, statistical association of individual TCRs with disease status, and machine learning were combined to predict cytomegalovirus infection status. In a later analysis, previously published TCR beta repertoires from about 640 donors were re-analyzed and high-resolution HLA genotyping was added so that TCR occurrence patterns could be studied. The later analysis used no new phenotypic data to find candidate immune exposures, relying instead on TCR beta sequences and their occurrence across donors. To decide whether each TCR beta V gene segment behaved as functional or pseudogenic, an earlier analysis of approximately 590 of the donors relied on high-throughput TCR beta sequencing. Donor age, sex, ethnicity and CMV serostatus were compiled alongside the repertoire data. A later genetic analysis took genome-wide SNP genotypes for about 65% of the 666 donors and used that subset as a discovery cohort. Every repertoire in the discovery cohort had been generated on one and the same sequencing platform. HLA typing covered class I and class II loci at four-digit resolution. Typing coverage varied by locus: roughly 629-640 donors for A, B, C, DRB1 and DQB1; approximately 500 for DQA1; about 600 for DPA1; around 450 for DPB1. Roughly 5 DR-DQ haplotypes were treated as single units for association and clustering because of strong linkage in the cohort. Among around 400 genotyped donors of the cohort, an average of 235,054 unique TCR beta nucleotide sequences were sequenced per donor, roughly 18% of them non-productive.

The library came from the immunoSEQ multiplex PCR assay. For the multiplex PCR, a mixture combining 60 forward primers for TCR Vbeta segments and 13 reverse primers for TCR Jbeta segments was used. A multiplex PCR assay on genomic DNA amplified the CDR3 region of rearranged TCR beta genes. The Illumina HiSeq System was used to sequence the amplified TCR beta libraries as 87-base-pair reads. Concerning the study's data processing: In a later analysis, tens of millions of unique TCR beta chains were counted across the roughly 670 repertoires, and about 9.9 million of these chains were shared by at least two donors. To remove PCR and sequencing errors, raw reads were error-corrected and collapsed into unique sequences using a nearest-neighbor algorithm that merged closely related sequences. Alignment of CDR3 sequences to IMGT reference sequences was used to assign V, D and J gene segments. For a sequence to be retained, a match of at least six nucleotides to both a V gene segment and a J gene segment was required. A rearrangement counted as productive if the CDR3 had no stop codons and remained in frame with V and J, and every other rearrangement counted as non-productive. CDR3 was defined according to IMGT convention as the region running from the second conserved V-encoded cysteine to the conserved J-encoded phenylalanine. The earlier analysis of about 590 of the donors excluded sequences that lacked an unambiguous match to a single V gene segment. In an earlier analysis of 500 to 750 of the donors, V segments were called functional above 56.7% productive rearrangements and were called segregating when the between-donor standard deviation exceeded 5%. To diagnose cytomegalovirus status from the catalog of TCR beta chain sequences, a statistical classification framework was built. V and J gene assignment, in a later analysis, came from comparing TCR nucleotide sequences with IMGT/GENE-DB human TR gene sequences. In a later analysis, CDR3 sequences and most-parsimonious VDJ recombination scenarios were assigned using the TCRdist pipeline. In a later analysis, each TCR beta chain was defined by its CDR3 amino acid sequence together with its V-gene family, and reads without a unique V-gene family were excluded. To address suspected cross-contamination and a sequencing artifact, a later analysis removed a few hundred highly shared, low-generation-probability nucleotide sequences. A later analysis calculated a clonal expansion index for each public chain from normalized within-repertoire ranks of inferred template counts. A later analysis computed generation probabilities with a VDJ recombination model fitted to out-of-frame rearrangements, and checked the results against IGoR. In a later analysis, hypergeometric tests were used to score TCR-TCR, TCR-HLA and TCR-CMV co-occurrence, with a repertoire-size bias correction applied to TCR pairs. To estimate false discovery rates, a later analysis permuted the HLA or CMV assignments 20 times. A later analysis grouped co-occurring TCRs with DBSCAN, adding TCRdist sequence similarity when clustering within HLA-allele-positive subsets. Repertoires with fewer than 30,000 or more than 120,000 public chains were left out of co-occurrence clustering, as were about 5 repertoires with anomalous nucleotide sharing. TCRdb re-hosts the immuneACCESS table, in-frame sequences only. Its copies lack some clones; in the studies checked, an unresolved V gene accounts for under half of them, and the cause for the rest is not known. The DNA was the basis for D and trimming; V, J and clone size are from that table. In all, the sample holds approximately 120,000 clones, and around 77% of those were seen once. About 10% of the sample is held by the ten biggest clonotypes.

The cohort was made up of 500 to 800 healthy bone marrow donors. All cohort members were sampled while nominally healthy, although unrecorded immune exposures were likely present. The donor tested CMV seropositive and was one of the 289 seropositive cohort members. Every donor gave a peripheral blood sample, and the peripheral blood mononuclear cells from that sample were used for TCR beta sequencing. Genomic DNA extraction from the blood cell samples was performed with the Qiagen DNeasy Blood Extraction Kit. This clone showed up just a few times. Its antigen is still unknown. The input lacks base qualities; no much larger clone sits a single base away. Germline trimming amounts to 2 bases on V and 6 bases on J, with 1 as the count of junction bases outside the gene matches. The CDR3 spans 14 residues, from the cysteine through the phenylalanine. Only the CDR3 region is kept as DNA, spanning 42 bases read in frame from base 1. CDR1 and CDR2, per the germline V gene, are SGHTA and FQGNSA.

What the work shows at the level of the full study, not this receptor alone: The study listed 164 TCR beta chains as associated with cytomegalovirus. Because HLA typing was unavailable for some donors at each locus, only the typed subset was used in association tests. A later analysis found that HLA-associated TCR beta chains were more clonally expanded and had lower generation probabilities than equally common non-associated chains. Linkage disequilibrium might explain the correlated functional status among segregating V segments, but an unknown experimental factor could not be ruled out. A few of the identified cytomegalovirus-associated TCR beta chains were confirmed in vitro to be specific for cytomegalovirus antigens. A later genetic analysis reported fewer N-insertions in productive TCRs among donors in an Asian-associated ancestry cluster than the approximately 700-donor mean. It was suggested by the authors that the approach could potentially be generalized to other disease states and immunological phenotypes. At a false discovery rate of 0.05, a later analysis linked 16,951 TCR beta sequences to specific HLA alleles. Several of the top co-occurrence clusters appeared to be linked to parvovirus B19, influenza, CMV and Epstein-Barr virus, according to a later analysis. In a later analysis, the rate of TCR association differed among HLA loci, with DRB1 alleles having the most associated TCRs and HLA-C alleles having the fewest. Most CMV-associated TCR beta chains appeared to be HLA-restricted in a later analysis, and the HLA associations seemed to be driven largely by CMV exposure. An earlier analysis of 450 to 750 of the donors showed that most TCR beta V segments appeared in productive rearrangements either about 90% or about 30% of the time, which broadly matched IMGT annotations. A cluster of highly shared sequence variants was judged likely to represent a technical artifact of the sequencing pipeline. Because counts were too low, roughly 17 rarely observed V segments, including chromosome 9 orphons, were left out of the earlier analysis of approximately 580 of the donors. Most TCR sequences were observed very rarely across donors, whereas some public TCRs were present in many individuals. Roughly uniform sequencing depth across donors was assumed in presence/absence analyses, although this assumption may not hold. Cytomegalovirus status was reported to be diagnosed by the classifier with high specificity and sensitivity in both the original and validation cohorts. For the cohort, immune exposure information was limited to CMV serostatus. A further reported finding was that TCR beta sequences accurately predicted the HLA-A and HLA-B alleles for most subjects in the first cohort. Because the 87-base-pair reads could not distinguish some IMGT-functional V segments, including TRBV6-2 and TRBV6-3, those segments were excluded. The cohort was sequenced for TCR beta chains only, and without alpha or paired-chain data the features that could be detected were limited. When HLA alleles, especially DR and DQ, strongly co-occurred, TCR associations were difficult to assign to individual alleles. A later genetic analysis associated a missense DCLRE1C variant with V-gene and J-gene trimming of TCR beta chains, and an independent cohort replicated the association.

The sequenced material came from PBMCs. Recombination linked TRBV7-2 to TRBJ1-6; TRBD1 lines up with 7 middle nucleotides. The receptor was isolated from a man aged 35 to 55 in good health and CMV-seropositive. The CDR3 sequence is CASSLRDSNSPLHF. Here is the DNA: TGTGCCAGCAGCTTACGGGACAGTAATTCACCCCTCCACTTT.